The present entry profiles one T cell receptor (beta chain) with its context. This sample is part of a study of technical replicates of blood from a few donors. Unmatched junction bases numbered 10, after V lost 10 bases and J lost 8 bases. CDR1 and CDR2 (germline): SEHNR, FQNEAQ (reference sequence). CDR3 length equals 13 residues. TCRdb's copy holds only in-frame clones and misses some; the assay was immunoSEQ multiplex PCR. The table records tens of thousands of clones, around nine tenths of them present only once. The sample comprised T cells isolated from PBMCs. The sequence was obtained from a human donor in good health. The chain employs TRBV7-9 and TRBJ1-4; 7 bases agree with TRBD1. The CDR3 nucleotides are TGTGCCATCTTGACAGGGCCAAAGGAAAAACTGTTTTTT. Its translation: CAILTGPKEKLFF.